This is a list of T cell receptor beta chains from one sample in a study of T cells after yellow fever vaccination. MiXCR was run by TCRdb on the 5' RACE reads, yielding one entry per CDR3 protein. Among 150,000 to 200,000 distinct CDR3 sequences listed, about 6% were seen once. Sequencing was performed on CD4+ T cells sorted from PBMCs, taken on the day of the first yellow fever vaccination. The receptor source for this set is a man aged 18 to 29 who received the YFV17D yellow fever vaccine. Both conserved end residues are part of each CDR3. Each record gives: V gene, J gene, D gene, clone size, CDR3 protein, CDR3 DNA. The D gene is left open where the match is weak. Clone size appears in some rows only: once, few, many, or a class for an expanded clone.

v_gene: TRBV7-9; j_gene: TRBJ1-1; d_gene: -; abundance: many; CDR3aa: CASTPGGQLSNTEAFF; CDR3nt: TGTGCCAGCACCCCCGGCGGGCAGCTGAGTAACACTGAAGCTTTCTTT
v_gene: TRBV7-2; j_gene: TRBJ2-5; d_gene: -; abundance: many; CDR3aa: CASSFNGGMETQYF; CDR3nt: TGTGCCAGCAGCTTCAATGGGGGTATGGAGACCCAGTACTTC
v_gene: TRBV4-2; j_gene: TRBJ2-1; d_gene: -; abundance: -; CDR3aa: CDSSQERASSYNEQFF; CDR3nt: TGTGACAGCAGCCAAGAACGCGCTAGCTCCTACAATGAGCAGTTCTTC
v_gene: TRBV5-5; j_gene: TRBJ2-3; d_gene: -; abundance: many; CDR3aa: CASSLGGAADTQYF; CDR3nt: TGTGCCAGCAGCCTTGGGGGGGCCGCAGATACGCAGTATTTT
v_gene: TRBV20-1; j_gene: TRBJ2-5; d_gene: -; abundance: many; CDR3aa: CSTDGVEETQYF; CDR3nt: TGCAGCACAGACGGGGTTGAAGAGACCCAGTACTTC
v_gene: TRBV29-1; j_gene: TRBJ1-1; d_gene: -; abundance: many; CDR3aa: CSVSLLEMNTEAFF; CDR3nt: TGCAGCGTTTCCCTGTTAGAGATGAACACTGAAGCTTTCTTT
v_gene: TRBV29-1; j_gene: TRBJ1-1; d_gene: -; abundance: few; CDR3aa: CSVDSSNTEAFF; CDR3nt: TGCAGCGTTGACAGTTCGAACACTGAAGCTTTCTTT
v_gene: TRBV6-1; j_gene: TRBJ1-6; d_gene: TRBD1; abundance: -; CDR3aa: CASSDMGQGVNSPLHF; CDR3nt: TGTGCCAGCAGTGATATGGGACAGGGCGTAAATTCACCCCTCCACTTT
v_gene: TRBV5-6; j_gene: TRBJ1-4; d_gene: TRBD1; abundance: many; CDR3aa: CASSGETGDGEKLFF; CDR3nt: TGTGCCAGCAGCGGGGAAACAGGGGATGGTGAAAAACTGTTTTTT
v_gene: TRBV12-5; j_gene: TRBJ2-1; d_gene: TRBD1; abundance: many; CDR3aa: CASGLQGGWDEQFF; CDR3nt: TGTGCTAGTGGTCTACAGGGGGGTTGGGATGAGCAGTTCTTC
v_gene: TRBV5-6; j_gene: TRBJ2-3; d_gene: -; abundance: few; CDR3aa: CASSWDFIQYF; CDR3nt: TGTGCCAGCAGCTGGGACTTCATCCAGTATTTT
v_gene: TRBV18; j_gene: TRBJ1-1; d_gene: TRBD1; abundance: many; CDR3aa: CASSPPNRGLGMNTEAFF; CDR3nt: TGTGCCAGCTCACCGCCGAACAGGGGTTTGGGGATGAACACTGAAGCTTTCTTT
v_gene: TRBV20-1; j_gene: TRBJ2-1; d_gene: -; abundance: many; CDR3aa: CSARGPRAYNEQFF; CDR3nt: TGCAGTGCTAGAGGCCCAAGGGCCTACAATGAGCAGTTCTTC
v_gene: TRBV7-2; j_gene: TRBJ2-7; d_gene: -; abundance: few; CDR3aa: CASSPRTANYEQYF; CDR3nt: TGTGCCAGCAGCCCGCGGACGGCCAACTACGAGCAGTACTTC
v_gene: TRBV7-2; j_gene: TRBJ2-1; d_gene: -; abundance: few; CDR3aa: CASSSVGGAYNEQFF; CDR3nt: TGTGCCAGCAGCTCCGTTGGCGGGGCCTACAATGAGCAGTTCTTC
v_gene: TRBV6-5; j_gene: TRBJ1-3; d_gene: -; abundance: -; CDR3aa: CASSSPDRNTIYF; CDR3nt: TGTGCCAGCAGTTCCCCAGACAGAAACACCATATATTTT
v_gene: TRBV11-2; j_gene: TRBJ2-7; d_gene: -; abundance: -; CDR3aa: CASSLMSRGEQYF; CDR3nt: TGTGCCAGCAGCTTAATGTCCAGGGGCGAGCAGTACTTC
v_gene: TRBV7-2; j_gene: TRBJ1-2; d_gene: TRBD1; abundance: few; CDR3aa: CASSGTGGYTF; CDR3nt: TGTGCCAGCAGTGGGACAGGAGGCTACACCTTC
v_gene: TRBV5-6; j_gene: TRBJ2-1; d_gene: TRBD1; abundance: many; CDR3aa: CASSLAENRGPFF; CDR3nt: TGTGCCAGCAGCTTGGCCGAGAACAGGGGGCCTTTCTTC
v_gene: TRBV4-1; j_gene: TRBJ2-1; d_gene: -; abundance: many; CDR3aa: CASSQALDWQKINEQFF; CDR3nt: TGCGCCAGCAGCCAAGCCCTTGATTGGCAGAAAATCAATGAGCAGTTCTTC
v_gene: TRBV2; j_gene: TRBJ2-7; d_gene: -; abundance: many; CDR3aa: CASSRQESHEQYF; CDR3nt: TGTGCCAGCAGTCGACAGGAGTCTCACGAGCAGTACTTC
v_gene: TRBV6-5; j_gene: TRBJ1-6; d_gene: -; abundance: many; CDR3aa: CASSYSTHLGSPLHF; CDR3nt: TGTGCCAGCAGTTACTCCACACATTTGGGCTCACCCCTCCACTTT
v_gene: TRBV7-8; j_gene: TRBJ2-2; d_gene: -; abundance: -; CDR3aa: CASMDHEGTGELFF; CDR3nt: TGTGCCAGCATGGACCACGAGGGCACCGGGGAGCTGTTTTTT
v_gene: TRBV12-3/TRBV12-4; j_gene: TRBJ1-3; d_gene: -; abundance: -; CDR3aa: CASSIRGTGNTIYF; CDR3nt: TGTGCCAGCAGTATCCGAGGGACTGGAAACACCATATATTTT
v_gene: TRBV5-1; j_gene: TRBJ1-2; d_gene: TRBD1; abundance: few; CDR3aa: CASSLEIGQGGGYTF; CDR3nt: TGCGCCAGCAGCTTGGAAATCGGACAGGGAGGCGGCTACACCTTC
v_gene: TRBV5-1; j_gene: TRBJ1-2; d_gene: -; abundance: many; CDR3aa: CASRPDSTYGYTF; CDR3nt: TGCGCCAGCAGGCCAGACAGCACCTATGGCTACACCTTC
v_gene: TRBV2; j_gene: TRBJ2-1; d_gene: TRBD2; abundance: many; CDR3aa: CASSEVALAGYNEQFF; CDR3nt: TGTGCCAGCAGTGAGGTTGCACTAGCGGGTTACAATGAGCAGTTCTTC
v_gene: TRBV5-1; j_gene: TRBJ2-3; d_gene: -; abundance: few; CDR3aa: CASSSTSGESRDTQYF; CDR3nt: TGCGCCAGCAGCTCGACTAGTGGGGAATCTAGGGATACGCAGTATTTT
v_gene: TRBV4-2; j_gene: TRBJ1-6; d_gene: -; abundance: few; CDR3aa: CASSPRAGGLTYNSPLHF; CDR3nt: TGTGCCAGCAGCCCACGAGCGGGGGGTCTAACCTATAATTCACCCCTCCACTTT
v_gene: TRBV5-5; j_gene: TRBJ2-5; d_gene: TRBD2; abundance: few; CDR3aa: CASSLRGMVGGYQETQYF; CDR3nt: TGTGCCAGCAGCCTCCGAGGGATGGTGGGAGGGTACCAAGAGACCCAGTACTTC
v_gene: TRBV5-1; j_gene: TRBJ2-3; d_gene: TRBD2; abundance: many; CDR3aa: CASSDPSGDGDTQYF; CDR3nt: TGCGCCAGCAGCGACCCTAGCGGGGATGGAGATACGCAGTATTTT
v_gene: TRBV24-1; j_gene: TRBJ1-2; d_gene: -; abundance: many; CDR3aa: CATSDLGFGGYTF; CDR3nt: TGTGCCACCAGTGATTTAGGATTCGGTGGCTACACCTTC
v_gene: TRBV18; j_gene: TRBJ2-5; d_gene: -; abundance: many; CDR3aa: CASSHRGTQETQYF; CDR3nt: TGTGCCAGCTCTCATCGGGGGACCCAAGAGACCCAGTACTTC
v_gene: TRBV5-1; j_gene: TRBJ1-1; d_gene: TRBD1; abundance: many; CDR3aa: CASVYDQGAEAFF; CDR3nt: TGCGCCAGCGTATACGACCAGGGGGCGGAAGCTTTCTTT
v_gene: TRBV7-2; j_gene: TRBJ2-2; d_gene: TRBD1; abundance: few; CDR3aa: CASSSGQGADTGELFF; CDR3nt: TGTGCCAGCAGCTCGGGACAGGGGGCCGACACCGGGGAGCTGTTTTTT
v_gene: TRBV5-6; j_gene: TRBJ2-2; d_gene: -; abundance: many; CDR3aa: CASSLLGGSGELFF; CDR3nt: TGTGCCAGCAGCTTGCTGGGGGGCTCCGGGGAGCTGTTTTTT
v_gene: TRBV6-5; j_gene: TRBJ1-5; d_gene: TRBD1; abundance: few; CDR3aa: CASSYGQGANQPQHF; CDR3nt: TGTGCCAGCAGTTACGGACAGGGGGCGAATCAGCCCCAGCATTTT
v_gene: TRBV5-6; j_gene: TRBJ1-1; d_gene: -; abundance: -; CDR3aa: CASSLVQGASSEAFF; CDR3nt: TGTGCCAGCAGCTTGGTACAGGGCGCCTCTTCTGAAGCTTTCTTT
v_gene: TRBV3-1; j_gene: TRBJ2-1; d_gene: -; abundance: few; CDR3aa: CASRRRNLGGHEQFF; CDR3nt: TGTGCCAGCAGGCGGAGGAACCTTGGGGGCCATGAGCAGTTCTTC
v_gene: TRBV6-2/TRBV6-3; j_gene: TRBJ2-5; d_gene: -; abundance: -; CDR3aa: CASSYSRDVYQETQYF; CDR3nt: TGTGCCAGCAGTTACTCGAGGGATGTATACCAAGAGACCCAGTACTTC
v_gene: TRBV7-2; j_gene: TRBJ2-3; d_gene: -; abundance: few; CDR3aa: CASSLLQGTMDTQYF; CDR3nt: TGTGCCAGCAGCCTACTACAGGGGACTATGGATACGCAGTATTTT
v_gene: TRBV19; j_gene: TRBJ2-1; d_gene: TRBD2; abundance: -; CDR3aa: CASSPSGGYYNEQFF; CDR3nt: TGTGCCAGTAGCCCCAGCGGGGGCTACTACAATGAGCAGTTCTTC
v_gene: TRBV7-9; j_gene: TRBJ2-1; d_gene: TRBD2; abundance: many; CDR3aa: CASSLSGGPNNEQFF; CDR3nt: TGTGCCAGCAGCCTGAGCGGGGGGCCGAACAATGAGCAGTTCTTC